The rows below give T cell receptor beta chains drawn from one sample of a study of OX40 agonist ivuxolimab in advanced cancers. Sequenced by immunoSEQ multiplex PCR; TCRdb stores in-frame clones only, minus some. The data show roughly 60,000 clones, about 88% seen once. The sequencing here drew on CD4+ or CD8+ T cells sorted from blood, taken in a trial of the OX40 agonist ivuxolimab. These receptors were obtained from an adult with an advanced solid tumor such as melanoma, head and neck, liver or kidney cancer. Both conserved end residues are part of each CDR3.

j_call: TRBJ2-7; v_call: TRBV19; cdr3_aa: CASSITGIGGYEQYF
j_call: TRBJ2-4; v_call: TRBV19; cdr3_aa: CASTTGGTKNIQYF
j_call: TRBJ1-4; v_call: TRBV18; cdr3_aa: CASSPTRSEKLFF
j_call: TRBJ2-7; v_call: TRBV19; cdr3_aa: CASSSHQGASYEQYF
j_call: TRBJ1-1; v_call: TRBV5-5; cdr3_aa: CASSSHTGTRLNTEAFF
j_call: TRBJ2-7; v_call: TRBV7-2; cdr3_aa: CASSLAVVYEQYF
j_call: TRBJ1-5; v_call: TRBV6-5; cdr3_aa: CASSYGDRNQPQHF
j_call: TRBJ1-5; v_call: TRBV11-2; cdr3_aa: CASSATGYGPQHF
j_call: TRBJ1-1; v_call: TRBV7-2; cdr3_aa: CASSQQGASEAFF
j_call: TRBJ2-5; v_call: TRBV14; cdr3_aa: CASSLSPLQETQYF
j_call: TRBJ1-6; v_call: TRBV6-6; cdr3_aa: CASRDLTSSYNSPLHF
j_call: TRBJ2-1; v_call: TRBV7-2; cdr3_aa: CASSYPGQKYNEQFF